This T cell receptor (beta chain) was profiled in a study of shared T cell receptors in the human thymus. V was pared by 4 bases and J by 5 bases, with 6 bases of the junction left unmatched. The CDR3 runs to 14 residues. CDR1 and CDR2 (germline): WNHNN, SYGVQD (reference sequence). Profiled with immunoSEQ multiplex PCR; TCRdb holds only in-frame clones, not every one. The sample yields 600,000 to 900,000 clones, 70% to 90% seen once. These same records also appear under a second study, on human thymus T cells.

The rearrangement links TRBV10-1 to TRBJ2-7; 9 bases are shared with TRBD1. The material sequenced was thymocytes. The receptor was derived from a girl under three years old with a congenital heart defect. The CDR3 region has the DNA TGCGCCAGCAGTGGGGACAGGGCCCTAAACGAGCAGTACTTC. Encoded protein: CASSGDRALNEQYF.